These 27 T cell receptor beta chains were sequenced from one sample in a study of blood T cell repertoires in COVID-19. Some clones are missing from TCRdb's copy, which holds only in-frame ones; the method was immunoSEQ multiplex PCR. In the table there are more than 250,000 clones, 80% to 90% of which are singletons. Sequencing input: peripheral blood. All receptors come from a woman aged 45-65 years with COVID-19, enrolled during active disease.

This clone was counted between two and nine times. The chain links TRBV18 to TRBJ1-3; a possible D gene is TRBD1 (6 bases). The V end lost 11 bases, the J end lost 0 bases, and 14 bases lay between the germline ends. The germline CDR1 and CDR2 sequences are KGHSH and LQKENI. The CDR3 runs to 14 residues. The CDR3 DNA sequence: TGTGCCTCCAGGGACACGGCCTCTGGAAACACCATATATTTT. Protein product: CASRDTASGNTIYF.

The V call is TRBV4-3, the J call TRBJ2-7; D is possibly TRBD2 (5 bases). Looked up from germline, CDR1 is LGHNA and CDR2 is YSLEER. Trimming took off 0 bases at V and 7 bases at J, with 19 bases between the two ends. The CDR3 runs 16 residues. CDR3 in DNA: TGCGCCAGCAGCCAAGAAAACGGCCTAGCTGGTGGAGAGCAGTACTTC. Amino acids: CASSQENGLAGGEQYF.

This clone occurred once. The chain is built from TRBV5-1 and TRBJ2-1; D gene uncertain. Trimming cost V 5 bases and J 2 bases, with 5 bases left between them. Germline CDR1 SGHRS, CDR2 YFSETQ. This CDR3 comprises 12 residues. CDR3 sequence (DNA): TGCGCCAGCAGAACAACCTACAATGAGCAGTTCTTC. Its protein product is CASRTTYNEQFF.

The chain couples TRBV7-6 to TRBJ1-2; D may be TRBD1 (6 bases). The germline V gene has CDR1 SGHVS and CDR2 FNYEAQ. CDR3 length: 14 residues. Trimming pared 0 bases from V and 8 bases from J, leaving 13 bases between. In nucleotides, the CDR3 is TGTGCCAGCAGCTTAGCGCTGGCAGGGGAAGGCTACACCTTC. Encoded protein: CASSLALAGEGYTF.

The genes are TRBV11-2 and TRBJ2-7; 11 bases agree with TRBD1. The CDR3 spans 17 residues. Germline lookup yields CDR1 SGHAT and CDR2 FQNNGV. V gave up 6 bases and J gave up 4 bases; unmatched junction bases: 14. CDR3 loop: CASSYSQRGQGAYEQYF. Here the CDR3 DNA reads TGTGCCAGCAGTTACAGCCAAAGAGGACAGGGGGCTTACGAGCAGTACTTC.

DNA of the CDR3: TGTGCCATCAGTCCGGGACAGGGACTTAACGAGCAGTACTTC. It codes for CAISPGQGLNEQYF. The chain has TRBV10-3 and TRBJ2-7; TRBD1 matches 9 bases. The CDR3 contains 14 residues. Germline V gene lookup returns CDR1 ENHRY and CDR2 SYGVKD. J gave up 5 bases and V 5 bases, and 7 bases lay outside the gene matches.

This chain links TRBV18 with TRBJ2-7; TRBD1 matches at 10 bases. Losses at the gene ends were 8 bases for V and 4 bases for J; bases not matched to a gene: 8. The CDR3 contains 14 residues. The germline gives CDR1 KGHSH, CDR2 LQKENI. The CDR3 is CASHGTGERYEQYF. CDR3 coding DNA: TGTGCCAGCCACGGGACAGGGGAACGTTACGAGCAGTACTTC.

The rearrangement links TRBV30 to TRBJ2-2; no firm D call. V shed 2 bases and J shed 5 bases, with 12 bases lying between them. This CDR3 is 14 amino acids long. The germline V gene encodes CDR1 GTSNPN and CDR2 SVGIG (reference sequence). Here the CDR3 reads CAWSTTRLTGELFF. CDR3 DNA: TGTGCCTGGAGTACGACCCGACTGACCGGGGAGCTGTTTTTT.

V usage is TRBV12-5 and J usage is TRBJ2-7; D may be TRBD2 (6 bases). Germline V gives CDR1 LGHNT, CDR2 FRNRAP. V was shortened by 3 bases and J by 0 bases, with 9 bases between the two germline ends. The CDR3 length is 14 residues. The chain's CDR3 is CASGFGGPSYEQYF. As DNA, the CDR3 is TGTGCTAGTGGTTTCGGGGGACCCTCCTACGAGCAGTACTTC. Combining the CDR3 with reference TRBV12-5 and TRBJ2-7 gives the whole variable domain DARVTQTPRHKVTEMGQEVTMRCQPILGHNTVFWYRQTMMQGLELLAYFRNRAPLDDSGMPKDRFSAEMPDATLATLKIQPSEPRDSAVYFCASGFGGPSYEQYFGPGTRLTVT.

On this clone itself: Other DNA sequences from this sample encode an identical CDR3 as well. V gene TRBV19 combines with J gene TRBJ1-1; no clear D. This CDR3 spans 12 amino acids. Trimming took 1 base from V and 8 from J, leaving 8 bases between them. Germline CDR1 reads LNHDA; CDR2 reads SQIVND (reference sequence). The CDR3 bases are TGTGCCAGTAGTATAGGCAGAACCGAAGCTTTCTTT. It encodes CASSIGRTEAFF.

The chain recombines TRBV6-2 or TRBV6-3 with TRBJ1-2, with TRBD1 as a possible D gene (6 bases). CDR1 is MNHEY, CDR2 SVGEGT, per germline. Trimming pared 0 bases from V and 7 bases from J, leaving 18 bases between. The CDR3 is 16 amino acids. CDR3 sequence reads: CASSYSRSRGGGGYTF. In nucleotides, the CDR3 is TGTGCCAGCAGTTACTCGAGATCCCGGGGGGGCGGTGGCTACACCTTC.

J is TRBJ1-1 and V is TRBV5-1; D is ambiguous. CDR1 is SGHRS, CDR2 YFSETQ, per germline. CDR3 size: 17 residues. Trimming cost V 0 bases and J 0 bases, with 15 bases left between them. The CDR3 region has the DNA TGCGCCAGCAGCTTGGTAGGGAGTGGAGTTATGAACACTGAAGCTTTCTTT. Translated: CASSLVGSGVMNTEAFF. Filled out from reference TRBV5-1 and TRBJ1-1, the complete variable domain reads KAGVTQTPRYLIKTRGQQVTLSCSPISGHRSVSWYQQTPGQGLQFLFEYFSETQRNKGNFPGRFSGRQFSNSRSEMNVSTLELGDSALYLCASSLVGSGVMNTEAFFGQGTRLTVV.

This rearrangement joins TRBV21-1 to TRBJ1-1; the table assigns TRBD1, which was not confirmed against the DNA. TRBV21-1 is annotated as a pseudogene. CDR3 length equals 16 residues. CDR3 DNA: TGTGCCAGCAGCGAAACAGGGACCTCTTTCGTGGGTGAAGCTTTCTTT. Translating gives CASSETGTSFVGEAFF.

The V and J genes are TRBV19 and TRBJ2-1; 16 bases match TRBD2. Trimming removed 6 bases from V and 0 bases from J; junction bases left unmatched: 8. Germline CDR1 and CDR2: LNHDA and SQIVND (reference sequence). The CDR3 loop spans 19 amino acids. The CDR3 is CASSGTSGRATSSYNEQFF. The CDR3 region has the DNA TGTGCCAGTAGCGGGACTAGCGGGAGGGCCACGAGCTCCTACAATGAGCAGTTCTTC.

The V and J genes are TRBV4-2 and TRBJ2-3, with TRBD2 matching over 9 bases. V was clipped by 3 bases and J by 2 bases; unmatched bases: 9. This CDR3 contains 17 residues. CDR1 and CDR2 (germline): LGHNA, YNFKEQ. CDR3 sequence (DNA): TGTGCCAGCAGCCAGCTGCTAGCGGGAACCAACACAGATACGCAGTATTTT. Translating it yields CASSQLLAGTNTDTQYF.

CDR3 sequence: CASSQAGSPSYNEQFF. CDR3 DNA sequence: TGTGCCAGCAGCCAAGCCGGGAGCCCCTCGTACAATGAGCAGTTCTTC. The chain is built from TRBV4-2 and TRBJ2-1; a weak D match, TRBD2 (6 bases). This CDR3 region has 16 residues. Germline assignment: CDR1 LGHNA and CDR2 YNFKEQ. Trimming removed 1 base from V and 4 bases from J, with 14 bases in between.

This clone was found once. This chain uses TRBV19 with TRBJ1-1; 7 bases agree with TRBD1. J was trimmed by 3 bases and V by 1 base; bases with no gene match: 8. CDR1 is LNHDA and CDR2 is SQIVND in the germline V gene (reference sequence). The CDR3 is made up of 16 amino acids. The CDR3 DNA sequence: TGTGCCAGTAGTATAGGGGCCATCAGGGGGTACACTGAAGCTTTCTTT. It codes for CASSIGAIRGYTEAFF.

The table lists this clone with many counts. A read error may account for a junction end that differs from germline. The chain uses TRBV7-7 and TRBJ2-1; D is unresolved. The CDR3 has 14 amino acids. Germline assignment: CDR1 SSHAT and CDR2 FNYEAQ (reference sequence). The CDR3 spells CASSLGQVDNEQFF. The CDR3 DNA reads TGTGCTAGCAGCTTAGGGCAGGTCGACAATGAGCAGTTCTTC.

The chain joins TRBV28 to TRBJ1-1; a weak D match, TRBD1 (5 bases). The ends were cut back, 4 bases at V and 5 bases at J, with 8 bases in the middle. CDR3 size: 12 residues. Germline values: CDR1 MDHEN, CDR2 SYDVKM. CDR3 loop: CASSWGETEAFF. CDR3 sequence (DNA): TGTGCCAGCAGTTGGGGGGAAACTGAAGCTTTCTTT. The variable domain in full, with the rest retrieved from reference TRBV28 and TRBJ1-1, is DVKVTQSSRYLVKRTGEKVFLECVQDMDHENMFWYRQDPGLGLRLIYFSYDVKMKEKGDIPEGYSVSREKKERFSLILESASTNQTSMYLCASSWGETEAFFGQGTRLTVV.

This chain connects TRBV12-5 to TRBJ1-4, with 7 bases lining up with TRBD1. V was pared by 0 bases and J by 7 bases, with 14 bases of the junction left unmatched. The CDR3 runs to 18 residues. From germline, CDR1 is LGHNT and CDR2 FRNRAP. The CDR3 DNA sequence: TGTGCTAGTGGTTTGGTACTATTCCGAGACAGGGTTATTGAAAAACTGTTTTTT. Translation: CASGLVLFRDRVIEKLFF.

CDR3 bases: TGTGCCACCAGCAGAGTGATCGCGGGAGGCCCGGAGGATGAGCAGTTCTTC. The encoded protein is CATSRVIAGGPEDEQFF. The rearrangement uses TRBV15 and TRBJ2-1, with 8 positions matching TRBD2. After removal of 1 base from V and 8 bases from J, the junction contained 13 bases not matched to a gene. The CDR3 is made up of 17 amino acids. Germline CDR1 and CDR2: LNHNV and YYDKDF (reference sequence).

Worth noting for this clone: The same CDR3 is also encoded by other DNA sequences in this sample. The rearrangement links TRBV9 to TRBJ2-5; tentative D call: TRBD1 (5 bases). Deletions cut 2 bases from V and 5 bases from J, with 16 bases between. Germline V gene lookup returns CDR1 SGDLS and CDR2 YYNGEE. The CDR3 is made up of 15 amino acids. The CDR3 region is CASSVLGAIGETQYF. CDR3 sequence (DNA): TGTGCCAGCAGCGTTTTAGGGGCCATAGGGGAGACCCAGTACTTC.

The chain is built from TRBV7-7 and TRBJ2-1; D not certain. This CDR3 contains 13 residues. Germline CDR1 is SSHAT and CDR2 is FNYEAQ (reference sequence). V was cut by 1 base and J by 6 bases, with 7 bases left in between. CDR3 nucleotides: TGTGCCAGCAGCTTAGTCGATAGCAATGAGCAGTTCTTC. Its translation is CASSLVDSNEQFF.

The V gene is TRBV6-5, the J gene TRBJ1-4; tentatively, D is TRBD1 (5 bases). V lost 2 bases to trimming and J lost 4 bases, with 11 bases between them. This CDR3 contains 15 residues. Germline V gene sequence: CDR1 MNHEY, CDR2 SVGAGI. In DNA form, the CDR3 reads TGTGCCAGCAGTTACGGGGCGGTCAATAATGAAAAACTGTTTTTT. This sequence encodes CASSYGAVNNEKLFF.

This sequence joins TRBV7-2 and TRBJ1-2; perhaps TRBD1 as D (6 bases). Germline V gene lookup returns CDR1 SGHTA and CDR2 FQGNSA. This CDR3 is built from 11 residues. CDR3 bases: TGTGGCCTAGGGGGACAACGTGGCTACACCTTC. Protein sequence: CGLGGQRGYTF.

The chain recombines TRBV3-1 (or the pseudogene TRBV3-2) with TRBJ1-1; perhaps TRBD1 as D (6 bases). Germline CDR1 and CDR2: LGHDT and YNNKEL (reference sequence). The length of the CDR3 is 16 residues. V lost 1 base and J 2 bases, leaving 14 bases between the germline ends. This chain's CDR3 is CASSQAKEGVNTEAFF. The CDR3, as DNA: TGTGCCAGCAGCCAAGCCAAAGAGGGGGTTAACACTGAAGCTTTCTTT.

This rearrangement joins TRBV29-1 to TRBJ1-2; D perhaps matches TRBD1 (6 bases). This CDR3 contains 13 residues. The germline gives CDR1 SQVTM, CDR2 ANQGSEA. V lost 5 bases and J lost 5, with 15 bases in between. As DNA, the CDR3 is TGCAGCGTTAGGTCCCGGGACATTTATGGCTACACCTTC. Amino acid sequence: CSVRSRDIYGYTF.